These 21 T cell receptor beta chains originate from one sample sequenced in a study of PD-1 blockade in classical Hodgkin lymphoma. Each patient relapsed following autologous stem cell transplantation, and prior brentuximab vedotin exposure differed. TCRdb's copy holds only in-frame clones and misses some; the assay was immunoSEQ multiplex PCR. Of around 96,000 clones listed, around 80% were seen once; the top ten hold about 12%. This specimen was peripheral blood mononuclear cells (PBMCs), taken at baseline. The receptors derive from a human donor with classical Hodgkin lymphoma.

DNA of the CDR3: TGTGCCAGCAGCAACGCAGCGAGGACTGAAGCTTTCTTT. As protein: CASSNAARTEAFF. This sequence joins TRBV6-5 and TRBJ1-1, with D hard to call. The CDR3 extends over 13 amino acids. V shed 6 bases and J shed 5 bases, with 13 bases lying between them. Germline values: CDR1 MNHEY, CDR2 SVGAGI.

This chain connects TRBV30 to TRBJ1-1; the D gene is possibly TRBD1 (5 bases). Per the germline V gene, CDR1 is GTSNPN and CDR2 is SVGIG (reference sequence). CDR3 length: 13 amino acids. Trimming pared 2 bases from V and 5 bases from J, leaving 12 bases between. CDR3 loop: CAWSSDRQTEAFF. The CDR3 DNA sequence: TGTGCCTGGAGTTCCGACCGACAGACTGAAGCTTTCTTT.

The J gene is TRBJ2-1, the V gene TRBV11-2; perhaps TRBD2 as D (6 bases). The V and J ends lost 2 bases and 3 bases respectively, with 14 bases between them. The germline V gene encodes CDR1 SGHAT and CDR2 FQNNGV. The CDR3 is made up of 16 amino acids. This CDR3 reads CASSLRTTGYYNEQFF. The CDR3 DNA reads TGTGCCAGCAGCTTACGGACTACAGGCTACTACAATGAGCAGTTCTTC.

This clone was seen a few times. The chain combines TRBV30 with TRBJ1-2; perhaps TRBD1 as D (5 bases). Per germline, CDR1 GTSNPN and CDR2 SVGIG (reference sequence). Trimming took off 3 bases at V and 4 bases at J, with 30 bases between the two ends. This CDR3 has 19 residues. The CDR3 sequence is CAWSPLTRGPGYRGYGYTF. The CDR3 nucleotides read TGTGCCTGGAGCCCCCTGACCCGGGGCCCCGGGTACAGAGGCTATGGCTACACCTTC.

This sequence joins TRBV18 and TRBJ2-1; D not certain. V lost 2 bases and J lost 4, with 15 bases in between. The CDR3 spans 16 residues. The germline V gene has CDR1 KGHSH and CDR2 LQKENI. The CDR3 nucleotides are TGTGCCAGCTCACCAGCGAGCAGTCTGGGGTACAATGAGCAGTTCTTC. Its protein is CASSPASSLGYNEQFF.

Here the CDR3 DNA reads TGTGCCAGCAGCTTACGAGTGGGCACCGGGGAGCTGTTTTTT. As protein: CASSLRVGTGELFF. The chain couples TRBV11-2 to TRBJ2-2; no definite D call. The CDR3 contains 14 residues. Trimming took 2 bases from V and 4 from J, leaving 8 bases between them. CDR1 and CDR2 from the germline V gene are SGHAT and FQNNGV.

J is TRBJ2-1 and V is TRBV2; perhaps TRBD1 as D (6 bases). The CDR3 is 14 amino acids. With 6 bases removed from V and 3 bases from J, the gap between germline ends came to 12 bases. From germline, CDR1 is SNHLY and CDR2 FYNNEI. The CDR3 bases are TGTGCCAGCAGGGAGGACAGTCACTACAATGAGCAGTTCTTC. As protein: CASREDSHYNEQFF.

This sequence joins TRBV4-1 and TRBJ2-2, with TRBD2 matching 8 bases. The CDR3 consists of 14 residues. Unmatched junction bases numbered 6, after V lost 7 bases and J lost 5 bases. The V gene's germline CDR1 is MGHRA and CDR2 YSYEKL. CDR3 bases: TGCGCCAGCACCACAAGCGGGGGTACCGGGGAGCTGTTTTTT. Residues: CASTTSGGTGELFF.

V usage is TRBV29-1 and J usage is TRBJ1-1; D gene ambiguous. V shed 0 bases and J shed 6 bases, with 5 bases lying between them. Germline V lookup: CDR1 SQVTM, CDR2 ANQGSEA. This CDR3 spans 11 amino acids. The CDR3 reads CSVEDPPEAFF. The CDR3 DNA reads TGCAGCGTTGAAGATCCCCCTGAAGCTTTCTTT.

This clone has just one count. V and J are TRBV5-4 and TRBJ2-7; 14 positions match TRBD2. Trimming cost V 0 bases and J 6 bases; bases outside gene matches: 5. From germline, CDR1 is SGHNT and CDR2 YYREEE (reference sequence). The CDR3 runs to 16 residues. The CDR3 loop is CASSLGLAGGGGEQYF. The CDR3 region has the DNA TGTGCCAGCAGCTTGGGACTAGCGGGAGGGGGGGGCGAGCAGTACTTC.

CDR3 sequence: CASSPSDPGNTEAFF. The CDR3 DNA reads TGTGCCAGCAGTCCATCCGACCCTGGGAACACTGAAGCTTTCTTT. This chain connects TRBV5-4 to TRBJ1-1; no clear D gene. Trimming pared 5 bases from V and 1 base from J, leaving 15 bases between. The CDR3 is made up of 15 amino acids. Germline-derived CDR1 and CDR2 are SGHNT and YYREEE (reference sequence).

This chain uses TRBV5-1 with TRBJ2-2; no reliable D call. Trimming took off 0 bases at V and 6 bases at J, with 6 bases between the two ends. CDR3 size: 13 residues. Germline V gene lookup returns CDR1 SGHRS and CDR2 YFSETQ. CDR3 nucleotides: TGCGCCAGCAGCTTGGCCCCGGCCGGGGAGCTGTTTTTT. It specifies CASSLAPAGELFF.

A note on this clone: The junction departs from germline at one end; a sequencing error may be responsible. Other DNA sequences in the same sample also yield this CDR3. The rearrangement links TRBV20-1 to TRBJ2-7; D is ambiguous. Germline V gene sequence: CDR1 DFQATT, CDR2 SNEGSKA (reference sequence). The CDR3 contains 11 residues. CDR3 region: CSASPLYEQYF. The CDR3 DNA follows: TGTAGTGCCTCCCCCCTATACGAGCAGTACTTC.

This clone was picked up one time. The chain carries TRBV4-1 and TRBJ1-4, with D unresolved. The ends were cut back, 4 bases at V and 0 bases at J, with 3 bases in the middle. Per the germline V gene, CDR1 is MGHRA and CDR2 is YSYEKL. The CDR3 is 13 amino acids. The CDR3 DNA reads TGCGCCAGCAGCCCCGCAACTAATGAAAAACTGTTTTTT. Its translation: CASSPATNEKLFF.

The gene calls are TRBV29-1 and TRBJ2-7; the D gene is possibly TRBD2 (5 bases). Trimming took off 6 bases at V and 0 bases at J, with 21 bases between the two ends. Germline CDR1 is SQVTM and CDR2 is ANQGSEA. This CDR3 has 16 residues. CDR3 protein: CSVTGMGSGSSYEQYF. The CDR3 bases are TGCAGCGTCACGGGGATGGGCAGCGGTAGCTCCTACGAGCAGTACTTC.

The CDR3 region has the DNA TGTGCCAGCAGCCGACTCCTTACCACTGGGGCCAACGTCCTGACTTTC. Translated: CASSRLLTTGANVLTF. V usage is TRBV27 and J usage is TRBJ2-6; D unresolved. The CDR3 is 16 amino acids. The V gene's germline CDR1 is MNHEY and CDR2 SMNVEV (reference sequence). V lost 6 bases and J 2 bases, leaving 14 bases between the germline ends.

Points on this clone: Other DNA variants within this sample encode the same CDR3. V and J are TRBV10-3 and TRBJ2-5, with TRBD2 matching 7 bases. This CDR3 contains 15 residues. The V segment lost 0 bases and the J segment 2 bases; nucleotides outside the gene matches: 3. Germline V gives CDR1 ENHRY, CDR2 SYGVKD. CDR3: CAISESGGGQETQYF. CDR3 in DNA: TGTGCCATCAGTGAGTCTGGGGGGGGTCAAGAGACCCAGTACTTC.

The CDR3 reads CASSPVAGGVGEQYF. The CDR3 DNA reads TGTGCCAGCAGCCCAGTAGCGGGAGGGGTAGGCGAGCAGTACTTC. This chain joins TRBV9 and TRBJ2-7; 11 nucleotides align to TRBD2. The J segment lost 6 bases and the V segment lost 4 bases, leaving 9 bases of the junction unmatched. The CDR3 loop spans 15 amino acids. Germline V gene data show CDR1 as SGDLS and CDR2 as YYNGEE.

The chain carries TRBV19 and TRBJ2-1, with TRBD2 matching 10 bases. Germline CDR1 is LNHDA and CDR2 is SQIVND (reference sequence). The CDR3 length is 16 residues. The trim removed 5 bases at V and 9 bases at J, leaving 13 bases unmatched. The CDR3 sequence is CASSAIRGLAGGEQFF. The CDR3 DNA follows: TGTGCCAGTAGTGCCATCCGGGGGTTAGCGGGAGGTGAGCAGTTCTTC.

Here the CDR3 DNA reads TGTGCCAGCAGCTTATCTAGCGGGAGCCCCGAGCAGTACTTC. Translating it yields CASSLSSGSPEQYF. The rearrangement uses TRBV7-3 and TRBJ2-7; the match to TRBD2 covers 10 bases. After removal of 2 bases from V and 6 bases from J, the junction contained 4 bases not matched to a gene. Germline loops: CDR1 SGHTA, CDR2 FQGTGA. There are 14 residues in the CDR3.

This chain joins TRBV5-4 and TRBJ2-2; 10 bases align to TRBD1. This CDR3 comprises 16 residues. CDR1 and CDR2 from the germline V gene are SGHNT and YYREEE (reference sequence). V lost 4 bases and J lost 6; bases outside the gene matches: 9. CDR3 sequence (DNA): TGTGCCAGCAGCGACCGGGACAGGGGTTTAGCCGGGGAGCTGTTTTTT. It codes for CASSDRDRGLAGELFF.